This TCR beta chain came from a study of OX40 agonist ivuxolimab in advanced cancers. Study-level background: The treatment was a fully human IgG2 OX40 agonist, ivuxolimab.

This clone was detected once. The antigen is not known. The germline CDR1 and CDR2 sequences are SEHNR and FQNEAQ (reference sequence). Trimming removed 8 bases from V and 4 bases from J, with 7 bases in between. This CDR3 has 11 residues. This table comes from immunoSEQ multiplex PCR, and its TCRdb copy is limited to in-frame clones, with some not included. The sample has approximately 63,000 clones; less than 85% are singletons. The study, taken as a whole, reports: Averaging showed that CD8+ T cells had more expanded clones than CD4+ did.

The sequence derives from an adult with an advanced solid tumor such as melanoma, head and neck, liver or kidney cancer. The chain uses TRBV7-9 and TRBJ2-3, with D unresolved. The sample was CD4+ or CD8+ T cells sorted from blood, taken in a trial of the OX40 agonist ivuxolimab. CDR3 sequence (DNA): TGTGCCAGCGGCATCCCAGATACGCAGTATTTT. Translating gives CASGIPDTQYF.